These T cell receptor beta chains were read from a single sample in a study of T cells in Graves' hyperthyroidism and ophthalmopathy. MiXCR, run by TCRdb on the multiplex PCR reads, gives a single entry per CDR3 protein. The repertoire includes about 550,000 distinct CDR3 sequences, less than 25% of them detected once, and about 30% sits in the top ten. Specimen: blood. These receptors all stem from a man younger than 35 with Graves' hyperthyroidism. CDR3s include the opening cysteine and the closing phenylalanine or tryptophan. A D gene is named only where the DNA matches it firmly. Clone size is shown for a subset of rows, as once, few, many or a class of expanded clone.

clone size	D gene	V gene	CDR3 length	J gene	CDR3 protein	CDR3 DNA
-	-	TRBV6-5	15	TRBJ1-5	CASSLLQEKNQPQHF	TGTGCCAGCAGTTTATTACAGGAAAAAAATCAGCCCCAGCATTTT
-	TRBD1	TRBV2	16	TRBJ2-2	CASSEFGTGSSGELFF	TGTGCCAGCAGTGAATTCGGGACAGGGAGTTCCGGGGAGCTGTTTTTT
many	TRBD1	TRBV2	16	TRBJ2-7	CASSEYPYRGVYEQYF	TGTGCCAGCAGTGAATACCCCTACAGGGGCGTATACGAGCAGTACTTC
many	TRBD1	TRBV19	17	TRBJ2-2	CASSGGTGFRDTGELFF	TGTGCCAGTAGCGGGGGGACAGGGTTTCGTGACACCGGGGAGCTGTTTTTT
many	-	TRBV15	12	TRBJ2-7	CATSRDYREQYF	TGTGCCACCAGCAGAGATTACAGGGAGCAGTACTTC
many	-	TRBV7-9	13	TRBJ1-1	CASNHPGVTEAFF	TGTGCCAGCAATCATCCCGGGGTGACTGAAGCTTTCTTT
many	-	TRBV20-1	13	TRBJ2-5	CSALDELLKTQYF	TGCAGTGCCCTCGACGAACTTTTGAAGACCCAGTACTTC
-	TRBD1	TRBV11-2	16	TRBJ2-7	CASSFTGTGTSYEQYF	TGTGCCAGCAGCTTCACCGGGACAGGCACCTCCTACGAGCAGTACTTC
-	TRBD1	TRBV13	14	TRBJ1-2	CASSPQGTYYGYTF	TGTGCCAGCAGCCCACAGGGGACCTACTATGGCTACACCTTC
many	-	TRBV7-6	14	TRBJ2-5	CASSVYRVGETQYF	TGTGCCAGCAGCGTGTACAGGGTAGGGGAGACCCAGTACTTC
many	-	TRBV9	15	TRBJ1-2	CASSRPGTANYGYTF	TGTGCCAGCAGCCGACCAGGGACGGCTAACTATGGCTACACCTTC
few	-	TRBV30	14	TRBJ2-7	CAWKGRGSLYEQYF	TGTGCCTGGAAGGGCCGGGGATCCCTGTACGAGCAGTACTTC
many	-	TRBV5-1	15	TRBJ1-1	CASKAIVEKNTEAFF	TGCGCCAGCAAAGCGATCGTGGAAAAAAACACTGAAGCTTTCTTT
-	-	TRBV6-1	11	TRBJ2-7	CASSEEGGQYF	TGTGCCAGCAGTGAAGAGGGCGGGCAGTACTTC
many	-	TRBV5-1	13	TRBJ2-5	CASSPQGFETQYF	TGCGCCAGCAGCCCTCAGGGTTTCGAGACCCAGTACTTC
many	-	TRBV20-1	14	TRBJ1-3	CSARDGGAGNTIYF	TGCAGTGCTAGAGATGGGGGGGCTGGAAACACCATATATTTT